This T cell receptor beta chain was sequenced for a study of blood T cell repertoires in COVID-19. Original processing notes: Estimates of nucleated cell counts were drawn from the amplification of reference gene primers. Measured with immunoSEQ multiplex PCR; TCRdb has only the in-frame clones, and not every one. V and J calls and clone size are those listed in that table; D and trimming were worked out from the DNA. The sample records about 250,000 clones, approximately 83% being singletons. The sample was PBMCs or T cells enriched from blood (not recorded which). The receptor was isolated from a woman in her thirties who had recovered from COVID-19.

This CDR3 reads CASSVSREAGEPQHF. The CDR3 nucleotides read TGCGCCAGCAGTGTTTCTCGGGAGGCCGGGGAGCCCCAGCATTTT. The V call is TRBV10-1, the J call TRBJ1-5, with unresolved D. This CDR3 comprises 15 residues. CDR1 and CDR2 (germline): WNHNN, SYGVQD (reference sequence). V lost 4 bases, J lost 8 bases, and 18 bases lay in between.